This T cell receptor beta chain was profiled in a study of regulatory T cells in long-lasting Graves disease. Study-level information: The criterion for persistent Graves' disease was over 5 years of antithyroid drugs with positive TSH receptor antibodies. Findings and caveats of the study: There was favoring of TRBV28, TRBJ1-2 and TRBJ2-5 in persistent disease.

Researchers made TCR beta libraries by using iRepertoire HTBI primers and running Arm-PCR on CDR3 regions. TCRdb independently ran MiXCR on the multiplex PCR reads; one entry per CDR3 protein. The table lists approximately 380,000 distinct CDR3 sequences, roughly 20% of them singletons, with 20% in the top ten. The time point was: persistent/refractory GD, antithyroid drugs over 5 years with positive TRAb. Making the TCR library involved RNA that had been extracted from PBMCs. This clonotype was counted between two and nine times. Its antigen is not identified. With V trimmed by 3 bases and J by 3 bases, 16 bases remained unmatched. The CDR3 is 18 amino acids. In germline, CDR1 is MGHRA, CDR2 YSYEKL.

Sequenced material: peripheral blood mononuclear cells (PBMCs), taken when the disease was refractory, from a patient treated with antithyroid drugs. This chain uses TRBV4-1 with TRBJ2-7; 8 nucleotides line up with TRBD1. This sequence originates from a female donor with Graves disease. CDR3 bases: TGCGCCAGCAGCCAGGGACCCTCTCCAGGGGGCGACGACTACGAGCAGTACTTC. The encoded protein is CASSQGPSPGGDDYEQYF.